This T cell receptor beta chain derives from a study of T cell repertoires in cytomegalovirus infection. Study summary: Recently described HLA-C-restricted plus well-studied HLA-B-restricted CMV epitopes were used.

In TCRdb, the reads were re-called with MiXCR into one record per CDR3 protein. Here the sample spans some 940,000 distinct CDR3 sequences, about a third being singletons. Regarding this clonotype: Its antigen is unidentified.

The CDR3 is made up of 16 amino acids. Germline-derived CDR1 and CDR2 are LNHDA and SQIVND (reference sequence). The V end lost 7 bases, the J end lost 6 bases, and 24 bases lay between the germline ends. The source of this sequence is a human donor in good health (CMV status not recorded). Some clones in this sample may be carry-over from other donors' samples. The sample in question was cultured CD8+ T cells from PBMCs, obtained from culture after CMV antigen stimulation. The V and J genes are TRBV19 and TRBJ1-2, with D maybe TRBD1 (5 bases). The CDR3 here is CASTEEEGRVKDGYTF. DNA of the CDR3: TGTGCCAGTACCGAGGAGGAGGGGCGCGTGAAGGATGGCTACACCTTC.